This T cell receptor beta chain was obtained from a study of cytomegalovirus exposure and HLA in healthy donors. General study findings and limits: HLA alleles were associated with around 17,000 TCR beta sequences in a later analysis at 0.05 false discovery rate. Per a prior analysis, the majority of TCR beta V segments were productive roughly 90% or roughly 30% of the time. On later analysis, the bulk of CMV-associated TCR beta chains appeared to be HLA-restricted.

The CDR3 sequence is 14 residues long. Germline CDR1 reads SGHNT; CDR2 reads YYREEE (reference sequence). Trimming took 4 bases from V and 5 from J; bases not matched to a gene: 8. About this clone: The antigen is not known.

Use of 60 Vbeta and 13 Jbeta primers characterized the PCR. In the original analysis: Roughly 11 million of the about 80 million unique TCR beta chains counted in a later analysis were shared. Sequenced by immunoSEQ multiplex PCR; TCRdb stores in-frame clones only, minus some. V, J and clone size are those of that table, while D and trimming were read from the DNA. This table holds roughly 190,000 clones. This receptor was taken from a man younger than 40 in good health and CMV-seronegative. The chain has TRBV5-4 and TRBJ2-5; the match to TRBD2 covers 7 bases. Specimen: PBMCs. The CDR3 coding sequence is TGTGCCAGCAGCCAACCGGGGGAGGGGGAGACCCAGTACTTC. It yields the protein CASSQPGEGETQYF.